The 9 T cell receptor beta chains below all came from one sample that was sequenced in a study of human T cells and chemical hapten exposure. One entry per CDR3 protein results from TCRdb running MiXCR on the RACE reads. The repertoire includes roughly 250,000 distinct CDR3 sequences, about 8.1% of them detected once, and approximately 2.3% sits in the top ten. Time point described: pre-sensitization, week 0. Sample treatment: therapeutic diphenylcyclopropenone sensitization with weekly scalp DPC. The sample was whole blood, taken in connection with sensitization to the hapten diphenylcyclopropenone (DPC). Source of these receptors: a woman in her thirties or forties with alopecia areata. Some clones in this sample may be carry-over from other donors' samples.

This clonotype was counted a few times. The chain is built from TRBV10-3 and TRBJ1-5; D is unclear. This CDR3 region has 14 residues. CDR1 is ENHRY and CDR2 is SYGVKD in the germline V gene. V lost 0 bases, J lost 4 bases, and 7 bases lay in between. The CDR3 DNA reads TGTGCCATCAGTGAGTCGATAGGGAATCAGCCCCAGCATTTT. Its protein product is CAISESIGNQPQHF.

V gene TRBV12-3 or TRBV12-4 combines with J gene TRBJ2-2; D uncertain. The CDR3 has 14 residues. V was pared by 4 bases and J by 1 base, with 7 bases between. The CDR3 region is CASSWMRNTGELFF. CDR3 in DNA: TGTGCCAGCAGTTGGATGAGGAACACCGGGGAGCTGTTTTTT.

This chain links TRBV20-1 with TRBJ1-5, with TRBD1 matching over 10 bases. V was pared by 5 bases and J by 7 bases, with 17 bases of the junction left unmatched. The CDR3 contains 17 residues. Per the germline V gene, CDR1 is DFQATT and CDR2 is SNEGSKA (reference sequence). As DNA, the CDR3 is TGCAGTGCTGGTTTAACCGGGACAGGGGTAATGAGACAGCCCCAGCATTTT. Amino acids: CSAGLTGTGVMRQPQHF.

This chain links TRBV10-3 with TRBJ2-3; D gene ambiguous. Trimming cost V 6 bases and J 6 bases, with 16 bases left between them. This CDR3 has 14 amino acids. The germline V gene encodes CDR1 ENHRY and CDR2 SYGVKD. The CDR3 DNA is TGTGCCATCAGCCCCCCGTCCCACCCGGATACGCAGTATTTT. This translates into CAISPPSHPDTQYF.

The rearrangement joins TRBV4-2 to TRBJ1-4; 11 positions agree with TRBD1. The CDR3 is made up of 20 amino acids. V was pared by 1 base and J by 4 bases, with 14 bases of the junction left unmatched. In germline, CDR1 is LGHNA, CDR2 YNFKEQ. The CDR3 region is CASSQGTGGLRPQFNEKLFF. The DNA of the CDR3 is TGTGCCAGCAGCCAAGGGACAGGGGGCCTGAGGCCCCAGTTTAATGAAAAACTGTTTTTT.

This clonotype showed up just a few times. The V call is TRBV10-3, the J call TRBJ1-1; TRBD1 aligns across 8 bases. V gave up 0 bases and J gave up 1 base; unmatched junction bases: 4. The CDR3 runs to 16 residues. Germline assignment: CDR1 ENHRY and CDR2 SYGVKD. The CDR3 nucleotides read TGTGCCATCAGTGAGTCCCAGGGGGCACAGAACACTGAAGCTTTCTTT. Protein sequence: CAISESQGAQNTEAFF.

V usage is TRBV12-3 or TRBV12-4 and J usage is TRBJ2-7; 9 bases map to TRBD1. V was pared by 3 bases and J by 2 bases, with 11 bases of the junction left unmatched. The CDR3 length is 17 residues. The CDR3 protein is CASSFWRTGDPPYEQYF. The CDR3 DNA sequence: TGTGCCAGCAGTTTTTGGAGGACAGGGGACCCACCCTACGAGCAGTACTTC.

This clonotype occurred a few times. This sequence joins TRBV7-2 and TRBJ1-6; TRBD1 might be the D (6 bases). The germline gives CDR1 SGHTA, CDR2 FQGNSA. CDR3 size: 16 residues. V lost 7 bases, J lost 7 bases, and 20 bases lay in between. CDR3 residues: CASNPVSRDKNSPLHF. CDR3 DNA sequence: TGTGCCAGCAACCCTGTCTCTCGGGACAAAAATTCACCCCTCCACTTT.

This clonotype was picked up many times. This chain links TRBV6-6 with TRBJ2-1; D possibly matches TRBD1 or TRBD2 (5 bases each). Trimming removed 7 bases at V and 4 bases at J, with 17 bases between. Germline V gives CDR1 MNHNY, CDR2 SVGAGI (reference sequence). CDR3 length: 15 residues. The CDR3 spells CASTTLGGLYNEQFF. The CDR3 DNA is TGTGCCAGCACCACGCTTGGGGGTCTGTACAATGAGCAGTTCTTC.